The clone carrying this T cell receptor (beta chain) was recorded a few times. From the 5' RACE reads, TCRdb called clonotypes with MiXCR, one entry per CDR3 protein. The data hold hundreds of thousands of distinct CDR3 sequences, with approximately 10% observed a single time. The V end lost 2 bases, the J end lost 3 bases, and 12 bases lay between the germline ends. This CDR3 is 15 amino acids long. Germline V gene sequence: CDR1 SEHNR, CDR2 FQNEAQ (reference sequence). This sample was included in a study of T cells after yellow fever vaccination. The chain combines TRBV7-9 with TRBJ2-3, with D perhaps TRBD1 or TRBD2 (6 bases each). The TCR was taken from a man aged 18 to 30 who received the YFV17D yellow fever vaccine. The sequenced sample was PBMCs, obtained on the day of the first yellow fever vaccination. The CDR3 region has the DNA TGTGCCAGCAGCTTAATAACAGGGAGGACAGATACGCAGTATTTT. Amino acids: CASSLITGRTDTQYF.